This T cell receptor beta chain was recorded in a study of T cells after yellow fever vaccination. Study-wide context: SMART-Seq v4 Ultra Low Input handled preparation of low-cell-number fractions.

This clonotype was observed a handful of times. Germline loops: CDR1 SGDLS, CDR2 YYNGEE. This CDR3 has 17 amino acids. The V and J ends lost 4 bases and 5 bases, in that order; junction bases with no gene match: 14. TCRdb analysed the 5' RACE reads with MiXCR anew, one entry per CDR3 protein. This table holds about 240,000 distinct CDR3 sequences, roughly 7.2% found once. The chain links TRBV9 to TRBJ2-5, with 10 nucleotides matching TRBD2. This specimen consisted of CD4+ T cells sorted from PBMCs, obtained 15 days after the yellow fever booster vaccination. The sequence derives from a man aged 25-40 years who received the YFV17D yellow fever vaccine. Here the CDR3 reads CASSPHGGSGRAETQYF. CDR3 nucleotides: TGTGCCAGCAGCCCCCACGGTGGAAGCGGGAGGGCTGAGACCCAGTACTTC.